The clone carrying this T cell receptor beta chain was counted between two and nine times. The antigen remains undetermined. The sample belongs to a study of early T cells in non-severe SARS-CoV-2 infection. This CDR3 region has 16 residues. V lost 2 bases and J lost 10; bases outside the gene matches: 12. Germline V gene data show CDR1 as SGHDT and CDR2 as YYEEEE. Study-wide results and limits: Database matching using VDJdb favored anti-spike CD8 responses, with private and CD4 specificities left missing.

Individual cDNA molecules were tagged with unique molecular identifiers, the study reported. TCRdb reprocessed the 5' RACE reads via MiXCR and lists one record per CDR3 protein. This table holds 100,000 or so distinct CDR3 sequences, roughly 14% found once. The source material was whole blood. The clonotype originates from an adult who was a healthcare worker with PCR-confirmed SARS-CoV-2 infection or an uninfected control (not recorded which). V is TRBV5-6 and J is TRBJ2-1; 10 bases match TRBD2. The DNA for the CDR3 is TGTGCCAGCAGCTTAAGGTACAGCGGGAGGGCATCCGAGCAGTTCTTC. Translating it yields CASSLRYSGRASEQFF.